The present entry profiles one TCR beta chain with its context. The sample is drawn from a study of PD-L1 blockade in urothelial cancer. As for the study in general: Blood was subjected to analysis at 3 weeks (second dose) and 6 weeks following treatment start.

Trimming left V 0 bases short and J 2 bases short, with 10 bases between. The germline V gene has CDR1 LGHNA and CDR2 YSLEER. The CDR3 sequence is 15 residues long. The table came from immunoSEQ multiplex PCR; TCRdb's copy has only in-frame clones and leaves some out. The repertoire holds about 52,000 clones, with around three quarters as singletons. The gene calls are TRBV4-3 and TRBJ1-2, with D tentatively TRBD1 (6 bases). Sample: PBMCs, taken around atezolizumab (anti-PD-L1) treatment. The sequence came from a man between 65 and 79 years old with urothelial cancer. The CDR3 sequence is CASSQEWGRNYGYTF. CDR3 DNA: TGCGCCAGCAGCCAAGAGTGGGGGCGCAACTATGGCTACACCTTC.